Given below is one TCR beta chain in context. Its antigen remains unknown. The germline CDR1 and CDR2 sequences are SGHTA and FQGNSA. Trimming pared 6 bases from V and 3 bases from J, leaving 12 bases between. The CDR3 is 13 residues long. This specimen comes from a study of T cells in localized non-small cell lung cancer. Study-wide findings and caveats: The greatest T cell clonality was found in uninvolved adjacent lung (higher than in tumor). A single tumor region was sequenced, leaving heterogeneity possible. When the top 100 tumor clones were examined, a median approximately 54 of them also appeared in the adjacent lung, which was paired and uninvolved.

Profiled with immunoSEQ multiplex PCR; TCRdb holds only in-frame clones, not every one. The sample contains more than 30,000 clones, approximately 90% of which appear only once. The sequence came from a male donor aged 60 or over with stage III lung adenocarcinoma. The rearrangement links TRBV7-2 to TRBJ2-7; D gene ambiguous. This specimen consisted of peripheral blood, obtained before any cancer treatment. The CDR3 DNA reads as TGTGCCAGCAGACCCGTCTCAATCTACGAGCAGTACTTC. Protein: CASRPVSIYEQYF.